This T cell receptor beta chain is drawn from a study of regulatory T cells in long-lasting Graves disease. Libraries of TCR beta came from iRepertoire HTBI primers plus Arm-PCR of CDR3 regions. TCRdb redid the calling of the multiplex PCR reads with MiXCR, one entry per CDR3 protein. Of some 320,000 distinct CDR3 sequences listed, more than 15% are singletons. Germline loops: CDR1 SGHRS, CDR2 YFSETQ. The V gene lost 7 bases and the J gene lost 10 bases, with 18 bases spanning the gap. The CDR3 contains 13 residues. Time point meaning: newly diagnosed GD, antithyroid drugs for less than 3 months. Extracted RNA from PBMCs served as the source of the TCR library. Graves' disease diagnosis was established per American Thyroid Association guidelines. To note about this clonotype: One base away lies a much larger clone, so this may be a sequencing read error.

The specimen was peripheral blood mononuclear cells (PBMCs), collected at new diagnosis, from a patient treated with antithyroid drugs. The TCR comes from a female donor with Graves disease. The chain uses TRBV5-1 and TRBJ2-1; D is possibly TRBD1 (5 bases). CDR3 amino acids: CASGAGPIYEQFF. In DNA form, the CDR3 reads TGCGCCAGCGGGGCAGGGCCAATCTACGAGCAGTTCTTC. Using reference TRBV5-1 and TRBJ2-1 for the parts outside the CDR3, the full variable domain is KAGVTQTPRYLIKTRGQQVTLSCSPISGHRSVSWYQQTPGQGLQFLFEYFSETQRNKGNFPGRFSGRQFSNSRSEMNVSTLELGDSALYLCASGAGPIYEQFFGPGTRLTVL.